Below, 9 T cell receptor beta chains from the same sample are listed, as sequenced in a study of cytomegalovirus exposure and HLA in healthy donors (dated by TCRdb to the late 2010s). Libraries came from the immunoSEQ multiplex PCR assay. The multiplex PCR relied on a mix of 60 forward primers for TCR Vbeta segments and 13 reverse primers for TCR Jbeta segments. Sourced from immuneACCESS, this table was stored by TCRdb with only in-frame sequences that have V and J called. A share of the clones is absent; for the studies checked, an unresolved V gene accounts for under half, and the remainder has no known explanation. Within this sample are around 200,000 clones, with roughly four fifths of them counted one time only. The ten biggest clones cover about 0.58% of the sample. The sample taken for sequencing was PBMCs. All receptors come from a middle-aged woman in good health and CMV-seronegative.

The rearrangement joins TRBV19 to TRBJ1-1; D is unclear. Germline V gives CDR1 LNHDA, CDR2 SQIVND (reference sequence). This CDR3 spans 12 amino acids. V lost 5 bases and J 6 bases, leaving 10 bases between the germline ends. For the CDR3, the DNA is TGTGCCAGTAGTCCCCCCGGAGCTGAAGCTTTCTTT. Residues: CASSPPGAEAFF. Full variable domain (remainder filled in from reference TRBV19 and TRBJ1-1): DGGITQSPKYLFRKEGQNVTLSCEQNLNHDAMYWYRQDPGQGLRLIYYSQIVNDFQKGDIAEGYSVSREKKESFPLTVTSAQKNPTAFYLCASSPPGAEAFFGQGTRLTVV.

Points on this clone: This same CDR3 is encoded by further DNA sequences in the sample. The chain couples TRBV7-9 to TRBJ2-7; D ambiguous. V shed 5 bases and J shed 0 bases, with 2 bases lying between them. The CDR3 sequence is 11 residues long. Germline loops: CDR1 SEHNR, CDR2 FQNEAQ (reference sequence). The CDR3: CASSLSYEQYF. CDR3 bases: TGTGCCAGCAGCCTCTCCTACGAGCAGTACTTC.

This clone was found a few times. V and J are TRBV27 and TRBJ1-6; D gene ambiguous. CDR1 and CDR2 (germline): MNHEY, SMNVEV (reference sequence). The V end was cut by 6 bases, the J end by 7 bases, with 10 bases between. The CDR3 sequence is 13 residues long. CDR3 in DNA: TGTGCCAGCAGCTACAGTTTAAATTCACCCCTCCACTTT. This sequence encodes CASSYSLNSPLHF.

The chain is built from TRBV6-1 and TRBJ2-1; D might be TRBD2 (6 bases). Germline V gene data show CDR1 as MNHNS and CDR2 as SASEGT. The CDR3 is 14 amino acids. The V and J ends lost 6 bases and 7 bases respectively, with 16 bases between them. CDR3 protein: CASSQAGSVNEQFF. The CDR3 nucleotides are TGTGCCAGCAGCCAGGCGGGGAGTGTAAATGAGCAGTTCTTC.

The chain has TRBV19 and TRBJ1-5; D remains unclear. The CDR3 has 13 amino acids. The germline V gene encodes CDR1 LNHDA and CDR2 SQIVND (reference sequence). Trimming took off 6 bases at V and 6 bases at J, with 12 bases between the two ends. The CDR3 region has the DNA TGTGCCAGTAGGGCGCAGGCAGGTCAGCCCCAGCATTTT. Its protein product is CASRAQAGQPQHF.

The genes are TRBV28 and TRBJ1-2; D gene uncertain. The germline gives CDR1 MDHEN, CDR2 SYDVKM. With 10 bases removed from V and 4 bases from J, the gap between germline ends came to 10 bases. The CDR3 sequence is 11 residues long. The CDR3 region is CATLLGYGYTF. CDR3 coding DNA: TGTGCCACCCTGCTCGGCTATGGCTACACCTTC.

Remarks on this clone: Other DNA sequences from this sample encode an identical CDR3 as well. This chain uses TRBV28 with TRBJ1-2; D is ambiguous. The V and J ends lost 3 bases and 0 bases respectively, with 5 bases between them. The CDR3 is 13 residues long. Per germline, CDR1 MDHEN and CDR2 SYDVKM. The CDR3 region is CASSFRANYGYTF. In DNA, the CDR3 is TGTGCCAGCAGTTTCCGAGCTAACTATGGCTACACCTTC.

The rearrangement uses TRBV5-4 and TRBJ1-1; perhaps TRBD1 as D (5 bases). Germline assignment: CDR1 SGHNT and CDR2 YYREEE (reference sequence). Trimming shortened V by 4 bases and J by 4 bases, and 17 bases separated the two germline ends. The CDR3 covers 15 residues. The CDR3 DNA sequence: TGTGCCAGCAGCCTCTCCGCGGGGGTGGGCACTGAAGCTTTCTTT. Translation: CASSLSAGVGTEAFF.

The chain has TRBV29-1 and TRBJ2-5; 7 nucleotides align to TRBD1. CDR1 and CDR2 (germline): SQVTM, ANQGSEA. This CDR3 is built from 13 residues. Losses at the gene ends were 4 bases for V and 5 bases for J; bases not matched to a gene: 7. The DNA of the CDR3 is TGCAGCGTTGGACAGGGCCTCGGGGAGACCCAGTACTTC. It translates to CSVGQGLGETQYF.